A single sample gave rise to the 20 T cell receptor beta chains below, sequenced in a study of T-cell memory formation after mild COVID-19. TCRdb redid the calling of the 5' RACE reads with MiXCR, one entry per CDR3 protein. The sample yields about 410,000 distinct CDR3 sequences, less than 25% seen once. Specimen: PBMCs or a T cell subset sorted from them (not recorded which). The origin of the receptors is an adult woman who had mild COVID-19 (a few samples of this study predate the infection). Cell type and time point are not known.

This clonotype appeared a few times. The V gene is TRBV6-1, the J gene TRBJ1-5, with TRBD1 matching over 8 bases. CDR1 and CDR2 (germline): MNHNS, SASEGT. The CDR3 consists of 12 residues. Here the CDR3 reads CGAGGANQPQHF. In DNA form, the CDR3 reads TGTGGGGCAGGGGGCGCGAATCAGCCCCAGCATTTT.

This clonotype was seen a few times. The J gene is TRBJ2-7, the V gene TRBV4-1; possible D gene TRBD1, 6 bases. Between the trimmed V and J ends, which lost 3 bases and 0 bases, there was a span of 9 bases. The CDR3 sequence is 14 residues long. Germline V gene data show CDR1 as MGHRA and CDR2 as YSYEKL. DNA for the CDR3: TGCGCCAGCAGCCATCGGGACAACTCCTACGAGCAGTACTTC. Its translation: CASSHRDNSYEQYF.

The chain recombines TRBV24-1 with TRBJ2-5; TRBD1 aligns across 7 bases. Looked up from germline, CDR1 is KGHDR and CDR2 is SFDVKD. The CDR3 loop spans 16 amino acids. The V segment lost 4 bases and the J segment 5 bases; nucleotides outside the gene matches: 12. CDR3 protein: CATSDPTTGSLETQYF. Written as DNA, the CDR3 is TGTGCCACCAGTGACCCAACGACAGGGTCGTTGGAGACCCAGTACTTC.

The rearrangement uses TRBV20-1 and TRBJ1-5; weak D call: TRBD1 (6 bases). Between the trimmed V and J ends, which lost 0 bases and 3 bases, there was a span of 18 bases. The CDR3 contains 17 residues. The germline CDR1 and CDR2 sequences are DFQATT and SNEGSKA (reference sequence). Written as DNA, the CDR3 is TGCAGTGCTAGAGATGCGGGGGGGCTCAGGGACAATCAGCCCCAGCATTTT. Encoded protein: CSARDAGGLRDNQPQHF.

This clonotype has a single count. V and J are TRBV7-9 and TRBJ2-1; D possibly corresponds to TRBD2 (6 bases). CDR1 is SEHNR, CDR2 FQNEAQ, per germline (reference sequence). The CDR3 is 15 amino acids. Trimming took 5 bases from V and 0 from J, leaving 11 bases between them. CDR3 nucleotides: TGTGCCAGCAGCATCACTAGCAGCTCCTACAATGAGCAGTTCTTC. Translated, it gives CASSITSSSYNEQFF.

The gene calls are TRBV7-9 and TRBJ2-7; no clear D. Germline values: CDR1 SEHNR, CDR2 FQNEAQ (reference sequence). The CDR3 has 15 amino acids. Trimming shortened V by 1 base and J by 1 base, and 11 bases separated the two germline ends. CDR3 residues: CASSLETSPSYEQYF. Written as DNA, the CDR3 is TGTGCCAGCAGCTTAGAGACTTCCCCATCCTACGAGCAGTACTTC. The full variable domain, its missing parts supplied by reference TRBV7-9 and TRBJ2-7, is DTGVSQNPRHKITKRGQNVTFRCDPISEHNRLYWYRQTLGQGPEFLTYFQNEAQLEKSRLLSDRFSAERPKGSFSTLEIQRTEQGDSAMYLCASSLETSPSYEQYFGPGTRLTVT.

This chain connects TRBV3-1 to TRBJ2-5, with D possibly TRBD2 on 5 matching bases. Germline CDR1 is LGHDT and CDR2 is YNNKEL (reference sequence). V lost 5 bases to trimming and J lost 3 bases, with 22 bases between them. CDR3 size: 17 residues. Here the CDR3 DNA reads TGTGCCAGCAGCGAAACAGAGAGAGGGCAGATTAAAGAGACCCAGTACTTC. This translates into CASSETERGQIKETQYF.

CDR3 in amino acids: CASSIDRTDNYEQYF. CDR3 coding DNA: TGTGCCAGTAGTATAGATCGGACCGACAACTACGAGCAGTACTTC. The chain is built from TRBV19 and TRBJ2-7; D is uncertain. This CDR3 has 15 residues. Looked up from germline, CDR1 is LNHDA and CDR2 is SQIVND (reference sequence). The V and J ends lost 0 bases and 3 bases respectively, with 12 bases between them.

The V call is TRBV12-3 or TRBV12-4, the J call TRBJ2-4, with D perhaps matching TRBD2 (5 bases). CDR3 length: 15 amino acids. With 5 bases removed from V and 9 bases from J, the gap between germline ends came to 20 bases. The CDR3 protein is CASSLLLDGKGIQYF. The CDR3 DNA reads TGTGCCAGCAGTCTACTACTAGACGGGAAGGGCATTCAGTACTTC.

This clonotype has a handful of counts. In DNA, the CDR3 is TGCGCCAGCAGCTGGACGGACGGACTGCAATCACCCCTCCACTTT. Translating it yields CASSWTDGLQSPLHF. The chain has TRBV5-1 and TRBJ1-6; D unclear. V was trimmed by 3 bases and J by 10 bases, leaving 17 bases between them. The germline V gene has CDR1 SGHRS and CDR2 YFSETQ. The CDR3 has 15 amino acids. The full variable domain, its missing parts supplied by reference TRBV5-1 and TRBJ1-6, is KAGVTQTPRYLIKTRGQQVTLSCSPISGHRSVSWYQQTPGQGLQFLFEYFSETQRNKGNFPGRFSGRQFSNSRSEMNVSTLELGDSALYLCASSWTDGLQSPLHFGNGTRLTVT.

This clonotype has more than one count but fewer than ten. CDR3 amino acids: CASSPPNRITVVPEAFF. CDR3 DNA: TGTGCCAGCAGCCCGCCCAACCGGATCACAGTGGTCCCTGAAGCTTTCTTT. This sequence joins TRBV3-1 and TRBJ1-1; D ambiguous. This CDR3 has 17 residues. V was clipped by 4 bases and J by 6 bases, with 24 bases between them. The germline V gene encodes CDR1 LGHDT and CDR2 YNNKEL (reference sequence).

A few counts support this clonotype. CDR3 in amino acids: CASSYRTGISNQPQHF. CDR3 nucleotide sequence: TGTGCCAGCAGCTATCGGACAGGGATTAGCAATCAGCCCCAGCATTTT. The rearrangement links TRBV5-6 to TRBJ1-5, with 8 bases identical to TRBD1. V gave up 3 bases and J gave up 0 bases; unmatched junction bases: 5. This CDR3 spans 16 amino acids. CDR1 is SGHDT and CDR2 is YYEEEE in the germline V gene. Variable domain in full (rest from reference TRBV5-6 and TRBJ1-5): DAGVTQSPTHLIKTRGQQVTLRCSPKSGHDTVSWYQQALGQGPQFIFQYYEEEERQRGNFPDRFSGHQFPNYSSELNVNALLLGDSALYLCASSYRTGISNQPQHFGDGTRLSIL.

The chain has TRBV27 and TRBJ1-4, with D unclear. CDR1 and CDR2 from the germline V gene are MNHEY and SMNVEV (reference sequence). V lost 5 bases to trimming and J lost 5 bases, with 9 bases between them. This CDR3 has 13 amino acids. This chain's CDR3 is CASSLRWNEKLFF. CDR3 coding DNA: TGTGCCAGCAGTCTCAGGTGGAATGAAAAACTGTTTTTT.

This clonotype occurred many times. CDR3 amino acids: CASSADRVVGLADNEQFF. DNA for the CDR3: TGTGCCAGCAGTGCCGACAGGGTAGTTGGACTAGCGGACAATGAGCAGTTCTTC. The chain joins TRBV6-4 to TRBJ2-1, with 10 bases identical to TRBD2. Trimming at V came to 4 bases and at J to 5 bases, leaving 14 bases not matched to a gene. This CDR3 contains 18 residues. Per germline, CDR1 MRHNA and CDR2 SNTAGT.

The sample holds a few counts of this clonotype. CDR3 amino acids: CASSFWASATEQYF. Written as DNA, the CDR3 is TGTGCCAGCAGTTTTTGGGCCTCGGCCACCGAGCAGTACTTC. V is TRBV7-8 and J is TRBJ2-7; D uncertain. With 6 bases removed from V and 6 bases from J, the gap between germline ends came to 18 bases. Germline V lookup: CDR1 SGHVS, CDR2 FQNEAQ. The CDR3 extends over 14 amino acids.

The chain uses TRBV7-6 and TRBJ2-1, with 10 bases identical to TRBD1. The CDR3 has 17 residues. The junction had 13 bases not matched to a gene; V was cut back by 5 bases and J by 6 bases. Germline-derived CDR1 and CDR2 are SGHVS and FNYEAQ. Here the CDR3 DNA reads TGTGCCAGCAGCCCCCAACCGGGACAGGGGTACGGCAATGAGCAGTTCTTC. Translation: CASSPQPGQGYGNEQFF.

This clonotype was counted between two and nine times. For the CDR3, the DNA is TGTGCCAGCAGCCGCCCGCTAGCGTTCAATGAGCAGTTCTTC. Translated: CASSRPLAFNEQFF. The chain combines TRBV6-2 or TRBV6-3 with TRBJ2-1; D is possibly TRBD2 (6 bases). This CDR3 is 14 amino acids long. Trimming removed 6 bases from V and 6 bases from J, with 15 bases in between. Germline V gives CDR1 MNHEY, CDR2 SVGEGT.

This chain uses TRBV6-6 with TRBJ2-5, with D tentatively TRBD1 (6 bases). Trimming pared 4 bases from V and 4 bases from J, leaving 16 bases between. CDR3 length equals 15 residues. Germline values: CDR1 MNHNY, CDR2 SVGAGI (reference sequence). DNA of the CDR3: TGTGCCAGCAGTTCAAGAGGGGGAGCACTAGAGACCCAGTACTTC. Protein sequence: CASSSRGGALETQYF.

V gene TRBV10-3 combines with J gene TRBJ2-3, with 9 nucleotides matching TRBD1. After removal of 6 bases from V and 2 bases from J, the junction contained 6 bases not matched to a gene. Per the germline V gene, CDR1 is ENHRY and CDR2 is SYGVKD. CDR3 length equals 15 residues. The CDR3 protein is CAIRAGTGLTDTQYF. CDR3 nucleotide sequence: TGTGCCATCAGGGCAGGGACAGGGCTCACAGATACGCAGTATTTT.

This clonotype was counted only a few times. The chain uses TRBV3-1 and TRBJ2-1; 12 bases match TRBD2. The CDR3 has 15 residues. Germline V CDR1 and CDR2: LGHDT, YNNKEL (reference sequence). The V segment lost 6 bases and the J segment 7 bases; nucleotides outside the gene matches: 7. The CDR3: CASSPSGGASNEQFF. As DNA, the CDR3 is TGTGCCAGCAGTCCTAGCGGGGGGGCTAGTAATGAGCAGTTCTTC.